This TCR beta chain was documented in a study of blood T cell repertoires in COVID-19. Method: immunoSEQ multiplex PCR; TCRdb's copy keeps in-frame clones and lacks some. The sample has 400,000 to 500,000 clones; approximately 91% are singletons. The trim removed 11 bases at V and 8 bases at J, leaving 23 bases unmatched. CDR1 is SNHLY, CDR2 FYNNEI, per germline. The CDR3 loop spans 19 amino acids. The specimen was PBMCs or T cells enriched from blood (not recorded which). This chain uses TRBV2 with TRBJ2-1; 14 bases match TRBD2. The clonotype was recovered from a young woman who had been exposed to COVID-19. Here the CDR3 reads CALTFVGTSGSRGSDEQFF. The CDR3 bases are TGTGCCTTAACGTTTGTAGGGACTAGCGGGAGTCGGGGGTCCGATGAGCAGTTCTTC. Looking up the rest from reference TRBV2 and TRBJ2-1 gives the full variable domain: EPEVTQTPSHQVTQMGQEVILRCVPISNHLYFYWYRQILGQKVEFLVSFYNNEISEKSEIFDDQFSVERPDGSNFTLKIRSTKLEDSAMYFCALTFVGTSGSRGSDEQFFGPGTRLTVL.